The present TCR beta chain was sequenced within a study of shared clonotypes between healthy human individuals. Assay used: immunoSEQ multiplex PCR; TCRdb lists only in-frame clones, some missing. The table shows about 2.3 million clones, with around 93% occurring only once. The table lists this clone with a few counts. Material for sequencing was naive CD4+ T cells from PBMCs. Indicated subset: CD45RA+ positively selected. The origin of this receptor is a man younger than 30 in good health. Some clones in this sample may be carry-over from other donors' samples.

CDR3 sequence: CASSSSVYGYTF. The DNA for the CDR3 is TGTGCCAGCAGCTCGTCAGTCTATGGCTACACCTTC. The V and J genes are TRBV7-9 and TRBJ1-2; D ambiguous. The CDR3 length is 12 residues. The germline V gene has CDR1 SEHNR and CDR2 FQNEAQ (reference sequence). Deletions cut 4 bases from V and 4 bases from J, with 7 bases between.